Included here is one T cell receptor beta chain sequence, with context. The data belong to a study of PD-L1 blockade in urothelial cancer. Study-wide context: In the mid-2010s, patients got going on atezolizumab, taking 1,200 mg intravenously every 3 weeks.

TCRdb keeps only in-frame clones here, not all; method: immunoSEQ multiplex PCR. The sample has some 76,000 clones; around 90% are singletons. This sequence originates from a man in his sixties with urothelial cancer. This specimen consisted of PBMCs, obtained around atezolizumab (anti-PD-L1) treatment.

As DNA, the CDR3 is TGTGCCAGCAGTTACTCGACTGCGGGAAAAACTGAAGCTTTCTTT. It codes for CASSYSTAGKTEAFF. V usage is TRBV6-6 and J usage is TRBJ1-1, with D unresolved. CDR3 size: 15 residues. Germline values: CDR1 MNHNY, CDR2 SVGAGI (reference sequence). V lost 0 bases and J 5 bases, leaving 13 bases between the germline ends.